This T cell receptor beta chain derives from a study of shared clonotypes between healthy human individuals. Only in-frame clones appear in the TCRdb table, and some are missing; sequencing was by immunoSEQ multiplex PCR. The sample records under 650,000 clones, almost 97% being singletons. This TCR was sampled from a woman under 40 in good health. The specimen was naive CD4+ T cells sorted from blood. The subset is: CD45RA+ positively selected.

CDR3 protein: CAISEGQVDMETQYF. The CDR3 DNA reads TGTGCCATCAGTGAGGGACAGGTTGACATGGAGACCCAGTACTTC. The chain employs TRBV10-3 and TRBJ2-5; 7 bases agree with TRBD1. V shed 2 bases, J shed 5 bases, and the junction held 8 bases outside the gene matches. The germline CDR1 and CDR2 sequences are ENHRY and SYGVKD. This CDR3 comprises 15 residues.